These 30 T cell receptor beta chains were all obtained from the same sample, sequenced in a study of blood T cell repertoires in COVID-19 (dated by TCRdb to the early 2020s). Library preparation was by the immunoSEQ multiplex PCR assay. TCRdb retrieved this table from immuneACCESS and kept in-frame rearrangements only. Not all clones are present; in checked studies, unresolved V genes account for under half, and no reason is known for the remainder. The sample table records approximately 70,000 clones; approximately 79% of these occur just once. In total, the top ten clones hold roughly 10% of the sample. Material for sequencing was peripheral blood. The receptors derive from a woman between 50 and 59 years old with acute or convalescent COVID-19.

This rearrangement joins TRBV7-9 to TRBJ2-3, with 12 bases identical to TRBD2. This CDR3 has 17 amino acids. Germline V CDR1 and CDR2: SEHNR, FQNEAQ (reference sequence). The V gene end was trimmed by 3 bases and the J gene end by 2 bases; junction bases not matched to a gene: 6. The CDR3 spells CASSFTSGGINTDTQYF. The CDR3 nucleotides are TGTGCCAGCAGCTTCACTAGCGGGGGGATAAACACAGATACGCAGTATTTT.

V and J are TRBV29-1 and TRBJ2-7; D is ambiguous. V was shortened by 4 bases and J by 6 bases, with 13 bases between the two germline ends. There are 12 residues in the CDR3. Germline V gene lookup returns CDR1 SQVTM and CDR2 ANQGSEA. The CDR3 reads CSVVNVLSEQYF. CDR3 in DNA: TGCAGCGTTGTTAACGTGTTGAGCGAGCAGTACTTC.

This clone was counted ten times or more. V gene TRBV7-2 combines with J gene TRBJ1-2; unclear D gene. This CDR3 comprises 15 residues. CDR1 is SGHTA and CDR2 is FQGNSA in the germline V gene. Trimming took 5 bases from V and 4 from J, leaving 17 bases between them. The CDR3 nucleotides read TGTGCCAGCAGCCTCTGGTCCGCGAGGGTCTATGGCTACACCTTC. Protein product: CASSLWSARVYGYTF. The entire variable domain, with the rest obtained from reference TRBV7-2 and TRBJ1-2, is as follows: GAGVSQSPSNKVTEKGKDVELRCDPISGHTALYWYRQSLGQGLEFLIYFQGNSAPDKSGLPSDRFSAERTGGSVSTLTIQRTQQEDSAVYLCASSLWSARVYGYTFGSGTRLTVV.

In its sample, this clone was seen a few times. The genes are TRBV23-1 and TRBJ2-1; TRBD1 matches at 7 bases. TRBV23-1 is placed among ORFs of uncertain function. The CDR3 contains 15 residues. Losses at the gene ends were 1 base for V and 8 bases for J; bases not matched to a gene: 8. In DNA form, the CDR3 reads TGCGCCAGCAGTCAATACAGGGGAACCGGGGATGAGCAGTTCTTC. This translates into CASSQYRGTGDEQFF.

The V and J genes are TRBV16 and TRBJ1-2; weak D call: TRBD1 (6 bases). Trimming took off 3 bases at V and 4 bases at J, with 12 bases between the two ends. Germline CDR1 and CDR2: KGHSY and FQNENV. The CDR3 consists of 14 residues. CDR3 bases: TGTGCCAGCAGCCAGGGGGCAGGGAGCTATGGCTACACCTTC. It is translated as CASSQGAGSYGYTF. The complete variable domain, with remaining parts taken from reference TRBV16 and TRBJ1-2, reads GEEVAQTPKHLVRGEGQKAKLYCAPIKGHSYVFWYQQVLKNEFKFLISFQNENVFDETGMPKERFSAKCLPNSPCSLEIQATKLEDSAVYFCASSQGAGSYGYTFGSGTRLTVV.

This clone has only one observation. The chain's CDR3 is CAWRAGWDSPLHF. In DNA, the CDR3 is TGTGCCTGGAGAGCGGGGTGGGATTCACCCCTCCACTTT. The chain links TRBV30 to TRBJ1-6; D ambiguous. CDR1 is GTSNPN and CDR2 is SVGIG in the germline V gene (reference sequence). With 3 bases removed from V and 8 bases from J, the gap between germline ends came to 11 bases. This CDR3 has 13 amino acids.

The rearrangement joins TRBV5-1 to TRBJ2-2; TRBD2 matches 10 bases. The CDR3 totals 15 residues. The V segment lost 3 bases and the J segment 6 bases; nucleotides outside the gene matches: 5. CDR1 is SGHRS and CDR2 is YFSETQ in the germline V gene. The CDR3 DNA is TGCGCCAGCAGCTCCAGCGGGAGGGGCGCCGGGGAGCTGTTTTTT. This gives the protein CASSSSGRGAGELFF.

The chain carries TRBV27 and TRBJ2-3; 15 bases match TRBD2. Trimming removed 2 bases from V and 0 bases from J; junction bases left unmatched: 3. The CDR3 is 18 amino acids. CDR1 MNHEY and CDR2 SMNVEV come from the germline V gene (reference sequence). In nucleotides, the CDR3 is TGTGCCAGCAGTTTAACGGGACTAGCGGGGGGTAGCACAGATACGCAGTATTTT. The encoded protein is CASSLTGLAGGSTDTQYF.

The gene calls are TRBV18 and TRBJ1-1, with D possibly matching TRBD1 (5 bases). Trimming pared 2 bases from V and 3 bases from J, leaving 16 bases between. The germline V gene has CDR1 KGHSH and CDR2 LQKENI. This CDR3 has 16 residues. This chain's CDR3 is CASSPVPGYSDTEAFF. CDR3 DNA: TGTGCCAGCTCACCAGTCCCAGGGTATAGTGACACTGAAGCTTTCTTT.

The V and J genes are TRBV5-1 and TRBJ2-5; possibly TRBD2 for D (6 bases). V was trimmed by 0 bases and J by 3 bases, leaving 9 bases between them. Germline loops: CDR1 SGHRS, CDR2 YFSETQ. The CDR3 consists of 14 residues. The CDR3 sequence: CASSLGGGEETQYF. The CDR3 nucleotides read TGCGCCAGCAGCTTGGGTGGAGGGGAAGAGACCCAGTACTTC.

Only a few counts were recorded for this clone. This chain links TRBV5-4 with TRBJ1-6; TRBD1 aligns across 8 bases. Germline lookup yields CDR1 SGHNT and CDR2 YYREEE (reference sequence). CDR3 length: 15 residues. The junction had 8 bases not matched to a gene; V was cut back by 4 bases and J by 8 bases. In DNA, the CDR3 is TGTGCCAGCAGCACGAAACAGGGGGATCATTCACCCCTCCACTTT. Translating it yields CASSTKQGDHSPLHF.

The V and J genes are TRBV30 and TRBJ1-1; no firm D call. CDR1 and CDR2 (germline): GTSNPN, SVGIG (reference sequence). Trimming shortened V by 0 bases and J by 2 bases, and 10 bases separated the two germline ends. This CDR3 region has 14 residues. CDR3 protein: CAWSVEKLNTEAFF. DNA of the CDR3: TGTGCCTGGAGTGTAGAGAAACTTAACACTGAAGCTTTCTTT.

The chain combines TRBV6-1 with TRBJ1-5; 7 bases line up with TRBD1. The CDR3 has 13 amino acids. The V gene end was trimmed by 2 bases and the J gene end by 12 bases; junction bases not matched to a gene: 7. Per germline, CDR1 MNHNS and CDR2 SASEGT. The CDR3 coding sequence is TGTGCCAGCAGTGAATCCCGACAGGGTATCCAGCATTTT. Amino acid sequence: CASSESRQGIQHF.

The chain combines TRBV11-2 with TRBJ2-3; D is perhaps TRBD2 (6 bases). V dropped 2 bases and J dropped 10 bases, with 22 bases sitting between them. Germline V lookup: CDR1 SGHAT, CDR2 FQNNGV. The CDR3 extends over 16 amino acids. The CDR3 nucleotides read TGTGCCAGCAGCTTATTTCGGGGGACCCCGGGGGATCCGCAGTATTTT. Translating it yields CASSLFRGTPGDPQYF. Combining the CDR3 with reference TRBV11-2 and TRBJ2-3 gives the whole variable domain EAGVAQSPRYKIIEKRQSVAFWCNPISGHATLYWYQQILGQGPKLLIQFQNNGVVDDSQLPKDRFSAERLKGVDSTLKIQPAKLEDSAVYLCASSLFRGTPGDPQYFGPGTRLTVL.

This clone was detected once. CDR3 residues: CASNYELTDTQYF. In nucleotides, the CDR3 is TGTGCCAGCAATTATGAACTCACAGATACGCAGTATTTT. The rearrangement joins TRBV28 to TRBJ2-3; D not certain. In germline, CDR1 is MDHEN, CDR2 SYDVKM. There are 13 residues in the CDR3. Deletions cut 7 bases from V and 2 bases from J, with 10 bases between.

The J gene is TRBJ1-5, the V gene TRBV30; D unclear. Germline values: CDR1 GTSNPN, CDR2 SVGIG (reference sequence). V lost 2 bases to trimming and J lost 5 bases, with 13 bases between them. CDR3 size: 14 residues. The CDR3 nucleotides read TGTGCCTGGAGTTATGAACAGTCGGATCAGCCCCAGCATTTT. It codes for CAWSYEQSDQPQHF.

The chain uses TRBV21-1 and TRBJ2-3; the table's D call of TRBD2 was not tested on the DNA. TRBV21-1 is a pseudogene segment. The CDR3 loop spans 16 amino acids. CDR3 DNA: TGTGCCAGCAGCAAAGAAGAGCGGGGAATCACAGATACGCAGTATTTT. Its protein product is CASSKEERGITDTQYF.

The rearrangement links TRBV10-3 to TRBJ2-5, with D maybe TRBD2 (5 bases). V was clipped by 2 bases and J by 4 bases, with 20 bases between them. Germline V gene lookup returns CDR1 ENHRY and CDR2 SYGVKD. This CDR3 contains 17 residues. The CDR3 is CAISEPRPGGLGETQYF. CDR3 DNA sequence: TGTGCCATCAGTGAGCCCCGGCCAGGAGGCCTTGGAGAGACCCAGTACTTC.

The rearrangement joins TRBV9 to TRBJ2-6; 9 bases match TRBD1. CDR3 length: 18 residues. Germline V gives CDR1 SGDLS, CDR2 YYNGEE. Losses at the gene ends were 3 bases for V and 2 bases for J; bases not matched to a gene: 9. The CDR3 nucleotides are TGTGCCAGCAGCGGGCTGGGACAGGGAGATCCTGGGGCCAACGTCCTGACTTTC. It is translated as CASSGLGQGDPGANVLTF.

This clone was seen a handful of times. This rearrangement joins TRBV3-1 (or the pseudogene TRBV3-2) to TRBJ2-5; 11 nucleotides align to TRBD2. This CDR3 region has 15 residues. J gave up 5 bases and V 8 bases, and 10 bases lay outside the gene matches. Germline lookup yields CDR1 LGHDT and CDR2 YNNKEL (reference sequence). This chain's CDR3 is CASVSVAGGRETQYF. The CDR3 coding sequence is TGTGCCAGCGTGAGTGTAGCGGGAGGGCGGGAGACCCAGTACTTC.

This clone was counted a single time. The V and J genes are TRBV7-6 and TRBJ2-5; possibly TRBD2 for D (5 bases). CDR3 length equals 20 residues. From germline, CDR1 is SGHVS and CDR2 FNYEAQ. Trimming took off 1 base at V and 5 bases at J, with 29 bases between the two ends. The CDR3 protein is CASSLVPGLSSSLLGETQYF. CDR3 coding DNA: TGTGCCAGCAGCTTAGTACCCGGTTTATCTTCTAGCCTATTGGGGGAGACCCAGTACTTC.

The chain uses TRBV27 and TRBJ1-5; D is undetermined. The CDR3 spans 14 residues. Trimming cost V 1 base and J 2 bases, with 6 bases left between them. Looked up from germline, CDR1 is MNHEY and CDR2 is SMNVEV (reference sequence). DNA for the CDR3: TGTGCCAGCAGTTTATTCGGGGGCAATCAGCCCCAGCATTTT. Its protein is CASSLFGGNQPQHF.

This clone was counted only a few times. The V call is TRBV18, the J call TRBJ2-3; no definite D call. This CDR3 has 16 amino acids. Germline V gene data show CDR1 as KGHSH and CDR2 as LQKENI. The V end was cut by 2 bases, the J end by 4 bases, with 16 bases between. The CDR3 reads CASSPSEGELADTQYF. The CDR3 DNA is TGTGCCAGCTCACCAAGTGAAGGAGAGCTAGCAGATACGCAGTATTTT.

For the CDR3, the DNA is TGTGCCAGCAGTGAAAATCAGGGGACTGAAGCTTTCTTT. Amino acids: CASSENQGTEAFF. This rearrangement joins TRBV25-1 to TRBJ1-1; weak D call: TRBD1 (6 bases). The CDR3 runs to 13 residues. The V and J ends lost 2 bases and 5 bases respectively, with 9 bases between them. Germline V gene data show CDR1 as MGHDK and CDR2 as SYGVNS.

In this sample, this clone turned up a few times. The chain carries TRBV4-2 and TRBJ2-3; D uncertain. The V gene's germline CDR1 is LGHNA and CDR2 YNFKEQ. The CDR3 is made up of 17 amino acids. V shed 1 base and J shed 1 base, with 15 bases lying between them. This CDR3 reads CASSQVESALGTDTQYF. The DNA of the CDR3 is TGTGCCAGCAGCCAAGTAGAATCGGCCCTAGGCACAGATACGCAGTATTTT.

This clone was counted ten times or more. The J gene is TRBJ1-2, the V gene TRBV7-2; D possibly corresponds to TRBD1 (5 bases). V dropped 2 bases and J dropped 4 bases, with 17 bases sitting between them. From germline, CDR1 is SGHTA and CDR2 FQGNSA. The CDR3 length is 16 residues. The CDR3: CASSLSGRGFAYGYTF. DNA for the CDR3: TGTGCCAGCAGCTTAAGTGGAAGGGGCTTTGCCTATGGCTACACCTTC.

This chain links TRBV30 with TRBJ1-1; 12 bases match TRBD1. Germline V gene sequence: CDR1 GTSNPN, CDR2 SVGIG (reference sequence). The CDR3 extends over 14 amino acids. The ends lost 2 bases at V and 6 bases at J; junction bases unmatched: 4. The CDR3 region has the DNA TGTGCCTGGAGTTCGGGACAGGGGGCCGCTGAAGCTTTCTTT. It yields the protein CAWSSGQGAAEAFF.

This chain connects TRBV5-7 to TRBJ2-7; 8 nucleotides align to TRBD1. TRBV5-7 is annotated as an ORF whose role is uncertain. The CDR3 has 15 amino acids. V lost 3 bases to trimming and J lost 5 bases; unmatched junction nucleotides: 10. The CDR3 spells CASSSTGTGLDEQYF. The CDR3 DNA is TGTGCCAGCAGCTCAACCGGGACAGGCTTGGACGAGCAGTACTTC.

The gene calls are TRBV6-2 or TRBV6-3 and TRBJ1-5, with a tentative D call TRBD1 (5 bases). V was cut by 2 bases and J by 7 bases, with 12 bases left in between. The CDR3 has 14 residues. Germline assignment: CDR1 MNHEY and CDR2 SVGEGT. The CDR3 loop is CASSYGPKGQPQHF. The DNA of the CDR3 is TGTGCCAGCAGTTACGGGCCCAAGGGGCAGCCCCAGCATTTT.

This chain links TRBV7-2 with TRBJ1-5, with D hard to call. Germline V CDR1 and CDR2: SGHTA, FQGNSA. The V end lost 4 bases, the J end lost 4 bases, and 14 bases lay between the germline ends. The CDR3 spans 15 residues. The CDR3, as DNA: TGTGCCAGCAGCTGGGCGGCGGGAAGTAATCAGCCCCAGCATTTT. Its protein product is CASSWAAGSNQPQHF.